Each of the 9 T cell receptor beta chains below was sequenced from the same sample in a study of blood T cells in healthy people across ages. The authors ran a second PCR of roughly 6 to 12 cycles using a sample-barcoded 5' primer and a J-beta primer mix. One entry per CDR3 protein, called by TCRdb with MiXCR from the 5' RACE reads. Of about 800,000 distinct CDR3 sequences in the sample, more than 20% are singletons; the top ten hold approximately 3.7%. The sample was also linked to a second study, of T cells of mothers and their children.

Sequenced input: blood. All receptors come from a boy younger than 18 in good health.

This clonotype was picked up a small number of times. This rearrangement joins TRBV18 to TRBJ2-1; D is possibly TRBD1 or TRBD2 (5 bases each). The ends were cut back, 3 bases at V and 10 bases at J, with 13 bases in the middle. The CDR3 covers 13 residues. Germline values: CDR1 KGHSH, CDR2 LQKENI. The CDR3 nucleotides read TGTGCCAGCTCACCCGACGGGACGGAGGAGCAGTTCTTC. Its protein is CASSPDGTEEQFF. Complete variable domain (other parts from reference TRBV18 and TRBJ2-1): NAGVMQNPRHLVRRRGQEARLRCSPMKGHSHVYWYRQLPEEGLKFMVYLQKENIIDESGMPKERFSAEFPKEGPSILRIQQVVRGDSAAYFCASSPDGTEEQFFGPGTRLTVL.

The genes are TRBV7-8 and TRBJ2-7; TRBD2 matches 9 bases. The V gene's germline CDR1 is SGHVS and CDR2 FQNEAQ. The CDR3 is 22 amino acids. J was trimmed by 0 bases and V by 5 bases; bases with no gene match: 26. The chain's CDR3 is CASSPLFRVVERGVATSYEQYF. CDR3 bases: TGTGCCAGCAGCCCTCTTTTCCGAGTCGTGGAGCGGGGGGTGGCAACCTCCTACGAGCAGTACTTC.

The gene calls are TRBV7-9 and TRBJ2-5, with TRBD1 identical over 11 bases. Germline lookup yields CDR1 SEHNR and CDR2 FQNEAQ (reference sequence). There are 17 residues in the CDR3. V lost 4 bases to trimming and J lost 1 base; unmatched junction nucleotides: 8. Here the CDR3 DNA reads TGTGCCAGCAGCTCCCCGGGACAGGGGGTGATCCAAGAGACCCAGTACTTC. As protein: CASSSPGQGVIQETQYF.

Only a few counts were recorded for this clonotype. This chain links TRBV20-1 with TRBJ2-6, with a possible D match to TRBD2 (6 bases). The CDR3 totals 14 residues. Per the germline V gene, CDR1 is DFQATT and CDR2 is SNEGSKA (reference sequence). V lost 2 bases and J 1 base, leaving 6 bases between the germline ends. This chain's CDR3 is CSARSGSGANVLTF. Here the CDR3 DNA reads TGCAGTGCTAGAAGCGGGTCTGGGGCCAACGTCCTGACTTTC.

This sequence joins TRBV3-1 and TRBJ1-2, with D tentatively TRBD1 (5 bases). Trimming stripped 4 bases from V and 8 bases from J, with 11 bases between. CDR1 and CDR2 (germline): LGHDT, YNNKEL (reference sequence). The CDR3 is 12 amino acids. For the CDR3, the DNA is TGTGCCAGCAGCCCGACCCCAGGGGGCTACACCTTC. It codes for CASSPTPGGYTF.

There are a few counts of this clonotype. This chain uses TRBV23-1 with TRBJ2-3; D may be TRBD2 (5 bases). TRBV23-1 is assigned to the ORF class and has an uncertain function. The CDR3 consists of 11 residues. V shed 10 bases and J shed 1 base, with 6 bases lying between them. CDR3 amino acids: CAIGGTDTQYF. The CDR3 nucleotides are TGCGCCATCGGGGGCACAGATACGCAGTATTTT.

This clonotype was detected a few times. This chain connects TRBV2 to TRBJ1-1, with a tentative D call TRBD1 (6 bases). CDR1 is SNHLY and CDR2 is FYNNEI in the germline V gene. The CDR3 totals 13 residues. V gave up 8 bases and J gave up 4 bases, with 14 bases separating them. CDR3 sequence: CASGLGGPTEAFF. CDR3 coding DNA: TGTGCCAGCGGACTAGGGGGACCCACTGAAGCTTTCTTT. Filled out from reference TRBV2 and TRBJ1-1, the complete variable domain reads EPEVTQTPSHQVTQMGQEVILRCVPISNHLYFYWYRQILGQKVEFLVSFYNNEISEKSEIFDDQFSVERPDGSNFTLKIRSTKLEDSAMYFCASGLGGPTEAFFGQGTRLTVV.

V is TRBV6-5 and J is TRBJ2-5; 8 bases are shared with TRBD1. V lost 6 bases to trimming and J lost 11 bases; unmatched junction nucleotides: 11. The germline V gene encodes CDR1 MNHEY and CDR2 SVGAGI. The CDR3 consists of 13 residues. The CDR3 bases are TGTGCCAGCAGCCCAGGGGGCTTGCAGGAGCAGTACTTC. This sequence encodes CASSPGGLQEQYF.

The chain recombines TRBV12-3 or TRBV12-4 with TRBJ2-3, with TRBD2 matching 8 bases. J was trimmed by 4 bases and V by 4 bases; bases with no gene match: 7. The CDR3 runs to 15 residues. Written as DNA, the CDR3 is TGTGCCAGCAGTTCAAGCGGGAGAAACGCAGATACGCAGTATTTT. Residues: CASSSSGRNADTQYF.